The TCR beta chain described here comes from a study of brain T cells in children with intractable seizures. The assay was immunoSEQ multiplex PCR, and TCRdb's table has in-frame clones only and misses some. Among around 80,000 clones listed, about 93% were seen once. This CDR3 region has 15 residues. V shed 5 bases and J 5 bases; nucleotides not matched to a gene: 4. Per germline, CDR1 SGHTA and CDR2 FQGNSA. Overall study results and limits: HCMV serostatus was not known, and viral specificity came from CDR3 similarity only.

Note on this clone: Its antigen is unidentified.

V is TRBV7-2 and J is TRBJ2-5, with 14 bases matching TRBD2. This sequence was found in a girl aged 2-10 years with Rasmussen encephalitis and intractable seizures. The material sequenced was peripheral blood, taken at surgery. The CDR3 bases are TGTGCCAGCAGCGGGACTAGCGGGAGTCACGAGACCCAGTACTTC. This translates into CASSGTSGSHETQYF. Complete variable domain (other parts from reference TRBV7-2 and TRBJ2-5): GAGVSQSPSNKVTEKGKDVELRCDPISGHTALYWYRQSLGQGLEFLIYFQGNSAPDKSGLPSDRFSAERTGGSVSTLTIQRTQQEDSAVYLCASSGTSGSHETQYFGPGTRLLVL.